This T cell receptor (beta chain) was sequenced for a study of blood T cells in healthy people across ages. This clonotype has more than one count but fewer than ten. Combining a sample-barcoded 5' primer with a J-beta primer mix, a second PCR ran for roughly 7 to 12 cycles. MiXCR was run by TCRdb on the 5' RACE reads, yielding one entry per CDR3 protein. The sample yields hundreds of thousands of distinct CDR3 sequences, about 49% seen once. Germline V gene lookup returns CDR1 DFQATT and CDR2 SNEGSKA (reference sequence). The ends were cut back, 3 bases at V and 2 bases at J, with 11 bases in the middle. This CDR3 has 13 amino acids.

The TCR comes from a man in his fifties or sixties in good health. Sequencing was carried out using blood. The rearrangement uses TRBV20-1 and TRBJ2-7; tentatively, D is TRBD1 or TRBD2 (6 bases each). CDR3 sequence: CSARGAGPYEQYF. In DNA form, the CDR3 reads TGCAGTGCTAGGGGGGCGGGGCCCTACGAGCAGTACTTC.